Sequencing of this T cell receptor (beta chain) was carried out in a study of cytomegalovirus exposure and HLA in healthy donors (dated by TCRdb to about 2017). As for the study more broadly: According to an earlier analysis of 587 of the donors, about 179 million T cells yielded 117 million unique TCR beta sequences and 276 Gb of sequence data. Besides the first cohort of around 700 subjects, a separate validation cohort made up of roughly 120 different subjects was used. Donor age, sex, ethnicity and CMV serostatus were compiled together with the repertoire data. The T cell repertoires of about 700 subjects were profiled by immunosequencing and related to cytomegalovirus serostatus. Genome-wide SNP genotypes for about 65% of the roughly 670 donors were used in a later genetic analysis, which treated that subset as a discovery cohort. An early release that covered fewer than 800 HLA-typed donors contained approximately 320 gigabases of sequencing data and about 93 million unique TCR sequences. To study patterns of TCR occurrence, a later analysis re-analyzed previously published TCR beta repertoires from 650 to 750 donors and added high-resolution HLA genotyping. The study aimed to test whether signatures of past pathogen exposure could be identified by cataloging public T cell receptors. Among the roughly 400 genotyped donors, around 81% belonged to the genetic ancestry cluster associated with self-reported Caucasian donors. The later analysis used no new phenotypic data to find candidate immune exposures, relying instead on TCR beta sequences and their occurrence across donors. Every repertoire in the discovery cohort had been generated on one and the same sequencing platform. An earlier analysis of some 500 of the donors applied high-throughput TCR beta sequencing to assess whether each TCR beta V gene segment acted as functional or pseudogenic. About five DR-DQ haplotypes were handled as single units for association and clustering, since linkage in the cohort was strong. High-throughput TCR immunosequencing, statistical association of individual TCRs with disease status, and machine learning were combined to predict cytomegalovirus infection status. HLA typing included class I and class II loci at four-digit resolution. Typing coverage varied by locus: about 620-630 donors for A, B, C, DRB1 and DQB1; more than 500 for DQA1; approximately 570 for DPA1; around 490 for DPB1. On average, around 200,000 unique TCR beta nucleotide sequences were sequenced per donor among some 420 genotyped donors of the cohort, with roughly 19% of those sequences being non-productive.

Libraries were made using the immunoSEQ multiplex PCR assay. The multiplex PCR relied on a mix of 60 forward primers for TCR Vbeta segments and 13 reverse primers for TCR Jbeta segments. The CDR3 region of rearranged TCR beta genes was amplified from genomic DNA with a multiplex PCR assay. On the Illumina HiSeq System, the amplified TCR beta libraries were sequenced as 87-base-pair reads. Concerning the study's data processing: Across the roughly 640 repertoires, a later analysis counted approximately 83 million unique TCR beta chains, 9.5 million to 12 million of which were shared by at least two donors. A nearest-neighbor algorithm error-corrected the raw reads and collapsed the reads into unique sequences, merging closely related sequences to remove PCR and sequencing errors. Alignment of CDR3 sequences to IMGT reference sequences was used to assign V, D and J gene segments. Each retained sequence needed at least a six-nucleotide match to both a V gene segment and a J gene segment. Rearrangements were classified as productive when the CDR3 lacked stop codons and remained in frame with V and J, and all other rearrangements were classified as non-productive. CDR3 was defined according to IMGT convention as the region running from the second conserved V-encoded cysteine to the conserved J-encoded phenylalanine. Sequences without an unambiguous match to a single V gene segment were excluded from the earlier analysis of 450 to 750 of the donors. In an earlier analysis of several hundred of the donors, V segments were called functional above 56.7% productive rearrangements and were called segregating when the between-donor standard deviation exceeded 5%. A statistical classification framework was built for diagnosing cytomegalovirus status from the catalog of TCR beta chain sequences. In a later analysis, TCR nucleotide sequences were compared against IMGT/GENE-DB human TR gene sequences so that V and J genes could be assigned. The TCRdist pipeline was used in a later analysis to assign CDR3 sequences and most-parsimonious VDJ recombination scenarios. A later analysis defined each TCR beta chain by its CDR3 amino acid sequence plus V-gene family, and excluded reads lacking a unique V-gene family. To address suspected cross-contamination and a sequencing artifact, a later analysis removed 592 highly shared, low-generation-probability nucleotide sequences. For each public chain, a later analysis derived a clonal expansion index from normalized ranks of inferred template counts within each repertoire. In a later analysis, generation probabilities were computed using a VDJ recombination model fitted to out-of-frame rearrangements, and the results were checked against IGoR. In a later analysis, hypergeometric tests were used to score TCR-TCR, TCR-HLA and TCR-CMV co-occurrence, with a repertoire-size bias correction applied to TCR pairs. To estimate false discovery rates, a later analysis permuted the HLA or CMV assignments 20 times. In a later analysis, co-occurring TCRs were grouped with DBSCAN, and TCRdist sequence similarity was added when clustering was performed within HLA-allele-positive subsets. Repertoires with fewer than 30,000 or more than 120,000 public chains, plus five repertoires with anomalous nucleotide sharing, were excluded from co-occurrence clustering. TCRdb holds this immuneACCESS table with in-frame rearrangements only. Some clones are missing; in checked studies, unresolved V genes explain under half, and the rest has no known cause. D and trimming come from the DNA, and the V and J calls and clone size come from that table. The sample table contains 110,000 to 150,000 clones; only one count was recorded for 78% of them. Of the sample, 2% to 2.5% falls within the top ten clones.

Trimming leaves V shorter by 0 bases and J shorter by 10 bases, with the junction holding 6 bases beyond the gene matches. The CDR3 goes from the cysteine to the phenylalanine over 15 residues. This entry keeps only the CDR3 DNA: 45 bases, framed from base 1. The germline V gene (reference sequence) sets CDR1 to GTSNPN and CDR2 to SVGIG. The study at large found these results: Across donors, most TCR sequences were observed very rarely, whereas some public TCRs were present in many individuals. According to a later analysis, most CMV-associated TCR beta chains appeared to be HLA-restricted, and the HLA associations seemed to be driven largely by CMV exposure. Because HLA typing was missing for some donors at each locus, association tests included only the typed subset. In a later analysis, several top co-occurrence clusters were reported to appear linked to parvovirus B19, influenza, CMV and Epstein-Barr virus. Roughly 17 rarely observed V segments, including chromosome 9 orphons, were excluded from the earlier analysis of a few hundred of the donors because counts were too low. For the cohort, immune exposure information was limited to CMV serostatus. In a later genetic analysis, fewer N-insertions in productive TCRs were reported among donors in an Asian-associated ancestry cluster than the approximately 670-donor mean. A total of 150 to 200 TCR beta chains were listed by the study as associated with cytomegalovirus. Compared with equally common non-associated chains, HLA-associated TCR beta chains in a later analysis were more clonally expanded and had lower generation probabilities. An association between a missense DCLRE1C variant and V-gene and J-gene trimming of TCR beta chains was found in a later genetic analysis and replicated in an independent cohort. A further reported finding was that TCR beta sequences accurately predicted the HLA-A and HLA-B alleles for most subjects in the first cohort. Sequencing depth was assumed to be roughly uniform across donors in the presence/absence analyses, though that assumption may not hold. The authors suggested that the approach could potentially be generalized to other disease states and immunological phenotypes. When HLA alleles, especially DR and DQ, strongly co-occurred, attributing TCR associations to individual alleles was difficult. In vitro tests confirmed that a few of the cytomegalovirus-associated TCR beta chains recognize cytomegalovirus antigens. Some IMGT-functional V segments, including TRBV6-2 and TRBV6-3, could not be distinguished by the 87-base-pair reads and were therefore excluded. Linkage disequilibrium might explain the correlated functional status among segregating V segments, but an unknown experimental factor could not be ruled out. A later analysis found that TCR association rates varied across HLA loci, with DRB1 alleles showing the most associated TCRs and HLA-C alleles the fewest. Cytomegalovirus status was reported to be diagnosed by the classifier with high specificity and sensitivity in both the original and validation cohorts. Broadly in line with IMGT annotations, most TCR beta V segments showed up in productive rearrangements about 87% or about 30% of the time in an earlier analysis of roughly 590 of the donors. A later analysis associated roughly 17,000 TCR beta sequences with specific HLA alleles at a false discovery rate of 0.05. The sequencing pipeline was judged likely to have produced a cluster of highly shared sequence variants as a technical artifact. In this cohort, only TCR beta chains were sequenced, and detectable features were limited by the absence of alpha or paired-chain data.

Comment on this clone: What antigen it recognizes has not been identified. The sample holds no much larger clone one base away, and base qualities are not on file.

In total, 600 or so healthy bone marrow donors made up the cohort. At the time of sampling, every cohort member was nominally healthy, though immune exposures that went unrecorded were likely present. The donor tested CMV seropositive, placing the donor among the 310 or so seropositive members of the cohort. A peripheral blood sample was collected from each donor, and TCR beta sequencing was performed on peripheral blood mononuclear cells. Genomic DNA extraction from the blood cell samples was performed with the Qiagen DNeasy Blood Extraction Kit. Input material: PBMCs. The V and J genes are TRBV30 and TRBJ1-6; 10 central nucleotides agree with TRBD1. The source is a woman aged 18-29 years in good health and CMV-seropositive. The DNA sequence reads TGTGCCTGGAGTGTCGGCGGACAGGGGGGGTCACCCCTCCACTTT. Its coded protein is CAWSVGGQGGSPLHF.